The 7 T cell receptor beta chains below all came from one sample that was sequenced in a study of identifying expanded T cells in peripheral blood. Some clones are missing from TCRdb's copy, which holds only in-frame ones; the method was immunoSEQ multiplex PCR. The sample lists 95,000 or so clones; approximately 86% were seen once. The sequencing input was blood. All receptors come from a person aged 18-70 years in good health.

The chain couples TRBV6-1 to TRBJ2-7, with D possibly being TRBD1 (6 bases). Trimming took 8 bases from V and 1 from J, leaving 18 bases between them. Germline lookup yields CDR1 MNHNS and CDR2 SASEGT. This CDR3 contains 15 residues. CDR3 bases: TGTGCCAGCCGGGTCGGGGACACCCGTTCCTACGAGCAGTACTTC. Translating gives CASRVGDTRSYEQYF.

The chain employs TRBV5-6 and TRBJ1-2; D is unclear. The CDR3 sequence is 16 residues long. V was trimmed by 0 bases and J by 3 bases, leaving 15 bases between them. Germline V gene lookup returns CDR1 SGHDT and CDR2 YYEEEE. In nucleotides, the CDR3 is TGTGCCAGCAGCTTGGATAGGTCAGCCAGTCACTATGGCTACACCTTC. This translates into CASSLDRSASHYGYTF.

The chain is built from TRBV7-2 and TRBJ1-5; D gene ambiguous. The CDR3 runs to 17 residues. Germline V gene sequence: CDR1 SGHTA, CDR2 FQGNSA. The V and J ends lost 1 base and 2 bases respectively, with 15 bases between them. Here the CDR3 reads CASSLELPGYGNQPQHF. CDR3 DNA sequence: TGTGCCAGCAGCTTAGAGTTGCCGGGTTATGGCAATCAGCCCCAGCATTTT.

This clone was seen more than once but under ten times. The rearrangement links TRBV7-9 to TRBJ2-7, with D possibly being TRBD1 or TRBD2 (5 bases each). Trimming removed 4 bases at V and 9 bases at J, with 16 bases between. The CDR3 runs 13 residues. Germline V lookup: CDR1 SEHNR, CDR2 FQNEAQ (reference sequence). The CDR3 protein is CASSSRDPVGQYF. The CDR3 DNA reads as TGTGCCAGCAGCTCCCGGGACCCCGTGGGGCAGTACTTC.

The chain links TRBV5-6 to TRBJ2-1, with TRBD2 matching 7 bases. CDR1 SGHDT and CDR2 YYEEEE come from the germline V gene. The CDR3 loop spans 16 amino acids. Trimming took 0 bases from V and 0 from J; bases not matched to a gene: 3. The CDR3, as DNA: TGTGCCAGCAGCTTGGACGGACTAGGCTCCTACAATGAGCAGTTCTTC. It translates to CASSLDGLGSYNEQFF.

The gene calls are TRBV27 and TRBJ2-6; 7 bases are a match to TRBD1. V lost 6 bases to trimming and J lost 0 bases; unmatched junction nucleotides: 8. Germline V gene sequence: CDR1 MNHEY, CDR2 SMNVEV (reference sequence). The CDR3 length is 17 residues. The CDR3 DNA follows: TGTGCCAGCAGAAAGGGACAGAGCCCCTCTGGGGCCAACGTCCTGACTTTC. This translates into CASRKGQSPSGANVLTF.

This chain connects TRBV6-1 to TRBJ2-3; 7 bases agree with TRBD2. This CDR3 is built from 15 residues. The trim removed 7 bases at V and 4 bases at J, leaving 11 bases unmatched. Germline assignment: CDR1 MNHNS and CDR2 SASEGT. The CDR3 DNA sequence: TGTGCCAGCATCTGGACTAGGGGATTTGCAGATACGCAGTATTTT. Translated: CASIWTRGFADTQYF.